This TCR beta chain was recovered during a study of blood T cell repertoires in COVID-19. Study-wide background: Acute-phase and convalescent COVID-19 samples originated in the United States, Italy and Spain.

In the source study's methods: Amplified reference gene primers provided the basis for estimating nucleated cell counts. Profiling relied on immunoSEQ multiplex PCR, and the TCRdb table lists in-frame clones only, not all of them. V and J calls and clone size are copied from that table; D and trimming were computed from the DNA. The sample holds roughly 330,000 clones, approximately 89% seen once. Participant age was about 18 to 89 years, and participants resided in fewer than 30 US areas. Recovered status in Cohort 3 required two negative PCRs, clearance, or symptom resolution. This CDR3 is 15 amino acids long. Per germline, CDR1 SGHNT and CDR2 YYREEE (reference sequence). V was pared by 4 bases and J by 8 bases, with 7 bases of the junction left unmatched.

The TCR was taken from a woman aged 30 to 39 who had recovered from COVID-19. The specimen was PBMCs or T cells enriched from blood (not recorded which). The chain is built from TRBV5-4 and TRBJ1-4, with TRBD1 matching over 11 bases. CDR3 sequence: CASSTGTGGREKLFF. The CDR3 DNA is TGTGCCAGCAGCACTGGGACAGGGGGTAGAGAAAAACTGTTTTTT.